The subject of this entry is one T cell receptor beta chain. The data originate from a study of control samples from healthy donors and cancer patients. This CDR3 contains 14 residues. V lost 1 base to trimming and J lost 3 bases; unmatched junction nucleotides: 2. CDR1 and CDR2 (germline): SQVTM, ANQGSEA. The data were produced by immunoSEQ multiplex PCR, yet TCRdb's version contains in-frame clones alone and is incomplete. The repertoire consists of just over 150,000 clones, with about 93% occurring once and the leading ten covering more than 2%. Sequenced input: blood. The chain carries TRBV29-1 and TRBJ2-7, with 11 nucleotides matching TRBD1. The TCR sequence derives from a man aged 50 or older in good health. CDR3 nucleotides: TGCAGCGTTGAAGGGGGACAGGGGGGCTACGAGCAGTACTTC. Translated, it gives CSVEGGQGGYEQYF.